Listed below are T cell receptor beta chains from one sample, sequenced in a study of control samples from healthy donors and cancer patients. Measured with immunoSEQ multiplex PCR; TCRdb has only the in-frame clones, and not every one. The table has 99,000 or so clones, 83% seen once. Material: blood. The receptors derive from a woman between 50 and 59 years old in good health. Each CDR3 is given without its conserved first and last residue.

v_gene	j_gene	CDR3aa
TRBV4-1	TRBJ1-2	ASSQGTGKNYGYT
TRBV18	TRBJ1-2	ASSPDSYGYT
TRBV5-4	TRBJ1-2	ASSRPSGGYGYT
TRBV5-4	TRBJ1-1	ASSSTLGQPTEAF
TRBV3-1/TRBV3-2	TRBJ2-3	ASSQGSLGRGETQY
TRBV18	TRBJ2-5	ASSPRQIQETQY
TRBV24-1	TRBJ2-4	ATSDGGSGRAKNIQY
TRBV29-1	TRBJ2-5	SVGVSGGVRETQY
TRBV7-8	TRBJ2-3	ASSLGRGSTDTQY
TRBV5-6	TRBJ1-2	ASSPGNRGYYGYT
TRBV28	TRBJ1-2	ASSSDSYGYT
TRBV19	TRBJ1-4	ASSIEDEKLF
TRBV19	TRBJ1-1	ASRLTGGVEAF
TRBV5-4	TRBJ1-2	ASSLVGADYGYT
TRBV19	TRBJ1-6	ASTWDSENSPLH
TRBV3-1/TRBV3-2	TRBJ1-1	ASSQNRDGEAF
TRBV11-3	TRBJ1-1	ASSLVRSSLAF
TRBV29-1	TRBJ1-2	SVEWGGLNGYT
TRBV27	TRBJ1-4	ASSSGTKVEKLF
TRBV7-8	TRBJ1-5	ASSHPRDFRNQPQH
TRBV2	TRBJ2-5	ASRSGTKQGTQY
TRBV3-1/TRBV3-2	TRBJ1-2	ASSQGGGYGYT
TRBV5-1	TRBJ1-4	ASSDTGGLNEKLF
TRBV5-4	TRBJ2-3	ASSLALAGARDTQY
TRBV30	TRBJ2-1	AWSLSVNEQF
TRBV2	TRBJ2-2	ASSELASAVSGELF
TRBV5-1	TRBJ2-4	ASSLNLAGGSGAKNIQY
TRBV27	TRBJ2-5	ASAVSWQDQETQY
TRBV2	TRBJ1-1	ASSLQLMNTEAF
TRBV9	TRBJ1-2	ASSVEGQGYYGYT